Listed below are T cell receptor beta chains from one sample, sequenced in a study of siplizumab effects on memory and regulatory T cells. Sequenced by immunoSEQ multiplex PCR; TCRdb stores in-frame clones only, minus some. The sample lists 7,000 to 8,500 clones, approximately 70% occurring once. What was sequenced was effector memory CD8+ T cells sorted from blood. All receptors come from a human donor in good health. CDR3s leave out the opening cysteine and the closing phenylalanine or tryptophan.

>TRBV19|TRBJ2-7
ATNQGGDYEQY
>TRBV6-4|TRBJ1-2
ASSDSKDGAGGYT
>TRBV5-1|TRBJ1-4
ASSFQGGGDEKLF
>TRBV19|TRBJ1-1
ASSIGSTEAF
>TRBV6-4|TRBJ2-1
ASSDDGTSGVNEQF
>TRBV6-5|TRBJ2-7
ASSYSERGSYEQY
>TRBV4-3|TRBJ2-1
ASSRLAGVDEQF
>TRBV19|TRBJ2-5
ASSSTGQGAETQY
>TRBV10-2|TRBJ1-2
ASKAGWDGYT
>TRBV30|TRBJ1-1
AWTRAANTEAF
>TRBV5-3|TRBJ2-2
ASSLSYTGELF
>TRBV6-5|TRBJ1-5
ASWKDSYSNQPQH
>TRBV6-4|TRBJ2-3
ASSARPWTDTQY
>TRBV7-3|TRBJ2-1
ASSLGVSSYNEQF
>TRBV7-2|TRBJ2-7
ASSLSPVTSYEQY
>TRBV6-4|TRBJ1-5
ASSGEYSNQPQH
>TRBV25-1|TRBJ2-4
ASSAGFANIQY
>TRBV19|TRBJ1-2
ASSIDEGSYT
>TRBV5-6|TRBJ2-7
ASSLPGSREQY
>TRBV27|TRBJ2-1
ASFGGNEQF
>TRBV6-1|TRBJ1-2
ASREAGVYGYT
>TRBV27|TRBJ2-3
ASSFRGTSTDTQY
>TRBV13|TRBJ1-5
ASSAGTGNQPQH
>TRBV15|TRBJ1-4
ATSSAMQGSDEKLF
>TRBV7-2|TRBJ2-3
ASSFLAGGADTQY
>TRBV6-1|TRBJ1-1
ASRHTNTEAF
>TRBV7-9|TRBJ2-7
ASTYVSSGRYEQY
>TRBV29-1|TRBJ1-2
SVYEGYGYT
>TRBV7-3|TRBJ2-2
ASSFGLAGGPAGELF
>TRBV6-1|TRBJ2-7
ASRELFYEQY
>TRBV14|TRBJ2-7
ASSLFGGRADEQY
>TRBV25-1|TRBJ2-1
ASSEYNEQF
>TRBV21-1|TRBJ1-3
ASGKQGTGNTIY